This T cell receptor (beta chain) derives from a study of blood T cell repertoires in COVID-19. Study as a whole: Both acute and convalescent COVID-19 samples were obtained from the United States, Italy and Spain.

This CDR3 spans 15 amino acids. Germline loops: CDR1 MDHEN, CDR2 SYDVKM. V lost 2 bases and J lost 4; bases outside the gene matches: 6. Clones were read by immunoSEQ multiplex PCR, and TCRdb kept only the in-frame ones, dropping some. This sample yields 25,000 to 35,000 clones, of which around 91% are seen a single time; about 1.6% belongs to the top ten. Source material: peripheral blood. The gene calls are TRBV28 and TRBJ1-1; 8 bases map to TRBD1. This sequence originates from a man between 60 and 70 years old with active COVID-19. CDR3 coding DNA: TGTGCCAGCAGTTTAGCGGCAGGGGGCGGCACTGAAGCTTTCTTT. It is translated as CASSLAAGGGTEAFF.